Described below is a single TCR beta chain sequence and its context. Enrollment shut out patients with autoimmune disease history or systemic immunosuppression. The data were taken from a study of OX40 agonist ivuxolimab in advanced cancers. The CDR3 is made up of 15 amino acids. Germline lookup yields CDR1 KGHSY and CDR2 FQNENV. The V and J ends lost 1 base and 2 bases respectively, with 12 bases between them. The data were produced by immunoSEQ multiplex PCR, yet TCRdb's version contains in-frame clones alone and is incomplete. The sample comprises about 50,000 clones, more than 70% of which are singletons, and 5.5% to 7.5% rests with the top ten.

The receptor was isolated from an adult with an advanced solid tumor such as melanoma, head and neck, liver or kidney cancer. Sequences were derived from CD4+ or CD8+ T cells sorted from blood, sampled in a trial of the OX40 agonist ivuxolimab. The chain links TRBV16 to TRBJ2-7; D might be TRBD2 (5 bases). The DNA of the CDR3 is TGTGCCAGCAGCCAATACCCCGGGAATCCCTACGAGCAGTACTTC. Translation: CASSQYPGNPYEQYF.